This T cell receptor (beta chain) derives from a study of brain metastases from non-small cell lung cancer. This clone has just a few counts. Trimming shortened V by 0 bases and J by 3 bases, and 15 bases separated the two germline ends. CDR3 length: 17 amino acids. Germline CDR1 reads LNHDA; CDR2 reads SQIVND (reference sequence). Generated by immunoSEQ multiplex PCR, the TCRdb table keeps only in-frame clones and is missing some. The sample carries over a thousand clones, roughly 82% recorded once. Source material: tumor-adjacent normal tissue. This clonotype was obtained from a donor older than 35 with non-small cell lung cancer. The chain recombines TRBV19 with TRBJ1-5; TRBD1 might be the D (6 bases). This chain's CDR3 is CASSIDRGGDNNQPQHF. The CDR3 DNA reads TGTGCCAGTAGTATAGATCGGGGGGGGGACAACAATCAGCCCCAGCATTTT.